This passage covers 6 T cell receptor beta chains from one sample sequenced in a study of beta chain features in type 1 diabetes. Study-wide points: Shortening of TCRB CDR3s, moderate but significant, appeared in all four CD4+ subsets of Type 1 diabetes patients.

No antigen is known for these receptors. cDNA synthesis used the whole RNA isolate, giving expressed TCRB sequences. Method: immunoSEQ multiplex PCR; TCRdb's copy keeps in-frame clones and lacks some. The repertoire holds some 660,000 clones, with roughly an eighth as singletons. Sequencing was done on a sample of naive CD4+ T cells from blood. The receptors stem from a man younger than 30 with type 1 diabetes.

This clone was seen more than once but under ten times. This chain links TRBV4-1 with TRBJ1-5; D is uncertain. CDR3 size: 14 residues. The germline CDR1 and CDR2 sequences are MGHRA and YSYEKL. The V and J ends lost 3 bases and 6 bases respectively, with 12 bases between them. The CDR3 bases are TGCGCCAGCAGCCAGGCTCGAGAAACTCAGCCCCAGCATTTT. Encoded protein: CASSQARETQPQHF.

The table lists this clone with a few counts. The V call is TRBV14, the J call TRBJ1-2; D is ambiguous. From germline, CDR1 is SGHDN and CDR2 FVKESK. The CDR3 runs to 14 residues. V was pared by 1 base and J by 1 base, with 7 bases between. The CDR3 sequence is CASSQVGNNYGYTF. Here the CDR3 DNA reads TGTGCCAGCAGCCAAGTAGGGAATAACTATGGCTACACCTTC.

Only a few counts were recorded for this clone. This sequence joins TRBV4-1 and TRBJ2-1, with 12 bases identical to TRBD2. V shed 2 bases, J shed 15 bases, and the junction held 5 bases outside the gene matches. Per the germline V gene, CDR1 is MGHRA and CDR2 is YSYEKL. This CDR3 is built from 13 residues. The CDR3: CASSQTGLAGLFF. CDR3 coding DNA: TGCGCCAGCAGCCAAACGGGACTAGCGGGTCTGTTCTTC.

The chain is built from TRBV6-4 and TRBJ1-1, with TRBD1 identical over 7 bases. CDR1 is MRHNA and CDR2 is SNTAGT in the germline V gene. The CDR3 loop spans 13 amino acids. Unmatched junction bases numbered 0, after V lost 2 bases and J lost 3 bases. CDR3 DNA sequence: TGTGCCAGCAGTGACACAGGGGACACTGAAGCTTTCTTT. It codes for CASSDTGDTEAFF.

The rearrangement joins TRBV7-9 to TRBJ2-2; TRBD1 matches 7 bases. CDR3 length equals 14 residues. Trimming removed 6 bases from V and 1 base from J; junction bases left unmatched: 2. Germline V lookup: CDR1 SEHNR, CDR2 FQNEAQ (reference sequence). For the CDR3, the DNA is TGTGCCAGCAGGGCAGGGGGGAACACCGGGGAGCTGTTTTTT. It encodes CASRAGGNTGELFF.

The table lists this clone with a few counts. This chain uses TRBV7-2 with TRBJ1-2; possibly TRBD1 for D (6 bases). CDR3 length equals 15 residues. The germline V gene has CDR1 SGHTA and CDR2 FQGNSA. Between the trimmed V and J ends, which lost 1 base and 4 bases, there was a span of 13 bases. The CDR3 loop is CASSLGRGTSYGYTF. CDR3 sequence (DNA): TGTGCCAGCAGCTTAGGGAGGGGGACTTCCTATGGCTACACCTTC.